Listed below are T cell receptor beta chains from one sample, sequenced in a study of blood T cell repertoires in COVID-19. The method was immunoSEQ multiplex PCR; TCRdb's version includes in-frame clones alone and lacks a portion of them. This table has some 70,000 clones, about 88% appearing once. The sequenced sample was peripheral blood. The receptors originated from a man in his 70s with active or convalescent COVID-19. Both conserved end residues are part of each CDR3. D genes are given only for firm matches. For some rows the clone size is stated as once, few or many, or as a class when expanded; others skip it.

V,D,size,J,CDR3,DNA
TRBV6-5,TRBD1,.,TRBJ2-2,CASTGWAGGTGELFF,TGTGCCAGCACCGGGTGGGCAGGGGGAACCGGGGAGCTGTTTTTT
TRBV28,TRBD1,few,TRBJ1-4,CASSEIQGAGEKLFF,TGTGCCAGCAGTGAAATACAGGGGGCGGGTGAAAAACTGTTTTTT
TRBV11-3,.,.,TRBJ2-1,CASSAGGGAYNEQFF,TGTGCCAGCAGCGCCGGGGGTGGGGCGTACAATGAGCAGTTCTTC
TRBV5-5,TRBD1,.,TRBJ1-6,CASSRTQPGQGLLSPLHF,TGTGCCAGCAGCCGAACACAGCCAGGACAGGGTCTTCTCTCACCCCTCCACTTT
TRBV20-1,.,few,TRBJ1-5,CSASVPAGQPTNQPQHF,TGCAGTGCTAGTGTCCCCGCCGGACAGCCTACGAATCAGCCCCAGCATTTT
TRBV28,.,.,TRBJ1-4,CASSLDPGGERLFF,TGTGCCAGCAGTTTGGACCCCGGGGGTGAAAGACTGTTTTTT
TRBV5-8,.,.,TRBJ1-2,CASSPSGQQLFGYTF,TGTGCCAGCAGCCCCTCCGGACAGCAACTTTTCGGCTACACCTTC
TRBV5-1,.,once,TRBJ1-4,CASSLEGRVHEKLFF,TGCGCCAGCAGCTTGGAGGGCAGGGTTCACGAAAAACTGTTTTTT
TRBV11-2,TRBD1,few,TRBJ1-4,CASSFVRDSEKLFF,TGTGCCAGCAGCTTTGTTCGGGACAGTGAAAAACTGTTTTTT
TRBV11-2,.,.,TRBJ2-5,CASSLGGQKETQYF,TGTGCCAGCAGCTTGGGGGGACAGAAAGAGACCCAGTACTTC
TRBV28,.,.,TRBJ1-3,CASSLYGTRFSGNTIYF,TGTGCCAGCAGTTTATACGGCACGCGGTTCTCTGGAAACACCATATATTTT
TRBV4-1,TRBD1,.,TRBJ1-6,CASSQDPAGTERSPLHF,TGCGCCAGCAGCCAAGATCCCGCGGGGACAGAACGGTCACCCCTCCACTTT
TRBV29-1,.,.,TRBJ1-4,CSGGEEEKLFF,TGCAGCGGAGGAGAGGAAGAAAAACTGTTTTTT
TRBV19,TRBD2,.,TRBJ2-3,CASSIAAGGVGDTQYF,TGTGCCAGTAGTATAGCTGCGGGAGGGGTCGGAGATACGCAGTATTTT
TRBV15,TRBD2,.,TRBJ2-1,CATSSSGGISYNEQFF,TGTGCCACCAGCTCTAGCGGGGGGATCTCCTACAATGAGCAGTTCTTC
TRBV7-3,.,.,TRBJ2-1,CASSLAGLHNEQFF,TGTGCCAGCAGCTTAGCAGGGCTACACAATGAGCAGTTCTTC
TRBV27,.,.,TRBJ1-5,CASSAAGEQPQHF,TGTGCCAGCAGTGCGGCCGGGGAGCAGCCCCAGCATTTT
TRBV6-1,.,.,TRBJ1-6,CASSDPGRGGSPLHF,TGTGCCAGCAGTGACCCCGGAAGGGGAGGATCACCCCTCCACTTT
TRBV29-1,TRBD1,once,TRBJ1-1,CSVVSATGGGTEAFF,TGCAGCGTTGTGTCCGCGACAGGGGGCGGCACTGAAGCTTTCTTT
TRBV27,TRBD2,.,TRBJ2-7,CASAHLAASGGHRSYEQYF,TGTGCCAGCGCTCATCTGGCAGCTAGCGGGGGGCACCGCTCCTACGAGCAGTACTTC
TRBV19,TRBD1,.,TRBJ2-7,CATSRTGQGSYEQYF,TGTGCCACCTCCCGGACGGGACAGGGCTCCTACGAGCAGTACTTC
TRBV19,.,.,TRBJ2-1,CASRRVGGEQFF,TGTGCCAGTAGGCGGGTGGGAGGTGAGCAGTTCTTC
TRBV6-5,.,few,TRBJ2-7,CASSYRRPTGSYEQYF,TGTGCCAGCAGTTACCGACGACCTACAGGCTCCTACGAGCAGTACTTC
TRBV3-1/TRBV3-2,.,.,TRBJ2-7,CASSHRHYEQYF,TGTGCCAGCAGCCACAGGCATTACGAGCAGTACTTC
TRBV6-5,.,.,TRBJ1-2,CASTPTDSSYGYTF,TGTGCCAGCACCCCCACGGACAGTTCTTATGGCTACACCTTC
TRBV28,TRBD2,.,TRBJ2-7,CASTSSGSYEQYF,TGTGCCAGCACTTCTAGCGGGAGCTACGAGCAGTACTTC
TRBV7-8,TRBD2,.,TRBJ2-1,CASSLTSGHYNEQFF,TGTGCCAGCAGCTTGACTAGCGGGCACTACAATGAGCAGTTCTTC
TRBV14,TRBD1,.,TRBJ2-3,CASSTRTGNSDTQYF,TGTGCCAGCAGCACTCGGACAGGGAACTCAGATACGCAGTATTTT
TRBV5-1,.,.,TRBJ2-2,CASSLDQNTGELFF,TGCGCCAGCAGCTTGGATCAGAACACCGGGGAGCTGTTTTTT
TRBV7-5,.,.,TRBJ2-5,CVRSLVLRVPYVETQYF,TGTGTCAGAAGCTTAGTACTCCGGGTCCCGTATGTGGAGACCCAGTACTTC